This entry concerns a single TCR beta chain. This CDR3 has 14 residues. From germline, CDR1 is SEHNR and CDR2 FQNEAQ (reference sequence). The V and J ends lost 1 base and 1 base respectively, with 7 bases between them. In the authors' workflow: Estimation of nucleated cell counts was performed using reference gene primer amplification. Method: immunoSEQ multiplex PCR; TCRdb's copy keeps in-frame clones and lacks some. For V, J and clone size, that table is used; D and trimming come from the DNA. Found here are around 450,000 clones, roughly 91% of them singletons; the top ten hold approximately 0.65%. This record belongs to a study of blood T cell repertoires in COVID-19. Participant ages covered about 18 to 95 years across some 25 US areas. Cohort assignment relied on participant-reported clinical history. Symptom resolution, clearance, or two negative PCRs marked the recovered donors of Cohort 3.

Source material: PBMCs or T cells enriched from blood (not recorded which). The chain carries TRBV7-9 and TRBJ1-1; a weak D match, TRBD1 (5 bases). The receptor's source is a young man who had recovered from COVID-19. CDR3 protein: CASSLEGSNTEAFF. Here the CDR3 DNA reads TGTGCCAGCAGCTTAGAGGGGTCGAACACTGAAGCTTTCTTT.